What follows are 13 T cell receptor beta chains derived from one specimen sequenced in a study of molecular identifiers for immune sequencing clone quantification. From the PCR reads, TCRdb called clonotypes with MiXCR, one entry per CDR3 protein. The sample yields more than 250,000 distinct CDR3 sequences, about a fifth seen once. The sample consisted of naive CD8+ T cells from blood, with Jurkat cell RNA spiked in. Subset reported: FACS-sorted CD8+CD4-CCR7+CD45RA+ naive T cells. The receptors were gathered from a human donor in good health. Some libraries in this study had Jurkat cell RNA spiked in.

A note on this clonotype: A read error may be the cause here, since a much bigger clone is one base away. DNA for the CDR3: TGTGCCAGCGGCCACCGCTCAGGGGCTGGTAATCAAAAACTGTTTTTT. Its protein product is CASGHRSGAGNQKLFF. This chain links TRBV11-2 with TRBJ1-4; a weak D match, TRBD1 (6 bases). This CDR3 region has 16 residues. The germline V gene has CDR1 SGHAT and CDR2 FQNNGV.

In this sample, this clonotype turned up a few times. This chain connects TRBV20-1 to TRBJ1-1; D call uncertain. The CDR3 loop spans 16 amino acids. Trimming left V 0 bases short and J 0 bases short, with 14 bases between. Germline V gene lookup returns CDR1 DFQATT and CDR2 SNEGSKA (reference sequence). Written as DNA, the CDR3 is TGCAGTGCTAGAGATCTTCTAGTCGGAGTGAACACTGAAGCTTTCTTT. This codes for CSARDLLVGVNTEAFF.

In this sample, this clonotype turned up a few times. The V and J genes are TRBV24-1 and TRBJ2-2, with 8 bases fitting TRBD2. V lost 7 bases to trimming and J lost 4 bases; unmatched junction nucleotides: 10. CDR3 length: 16 amino acids. Germline V gene data show CDR1 as KGHDR and CDR2 as SFDVKD. The CDR3 DNA is TGTGCCACCAGGGGACCAGGACTAGCCGGCACCGGGGAGCTGTTTTTT. Amino acids: CATRGPGLAGTGELFF.

The CDR3 region has the DNA TGTGCCAGCAGCTTAGGCCCAGGGCCCCAGACTCAAGAGACCCAGTACTTC. Its translation: CASSLGPGPQTQETQYF. The gene calls are TRBV13 and TRBJ2-5, with D tentatively TRBD1 (5 bases). V was shortened by 0 bases and J by 2 bases, with 16 bases between the two germline ends. CDR1 is PRHDT and CDR2 is FYEKMQ in the germline V gene (reference sequence). The CDR3 has 17 amino acids.

The chain is built from TRBV2 and TRBJ2-2; tentative D call: TRBD2 (7 bases). This CDR3 region has 14 residues. Germline-derived CDR1 and CDR2 are SNHLY and FYNNEI. V lost 7 bases and J 4 bases, leaving 13 bases between the germline ends. The DNA of the CDR3 is TGTGCCAGCAACCGGGGGGCCAGCACCGGGGAGCTGTTTTTT. Translating it yields CASNRGASTGELFF.

Of note for this clonotype: This may arise from a read error, as a much more abundant clone is one base away. In this CDR3 the conserved last residue, phenylalanine or tryptophan, is missing, so a read error is likely. The chain combines TRBV7-2 with TRBJ2-7; 8 nucleotides agree with TRBD1. CDR3 length: 16 amino acids. The junction had 8 bases not matched to a gene; V was cut back by 1 base and J by 3 bases. CDR1 and CDR2 from the germline V gene are SGHTA and FQGNSA. CDR3 nucleotide sequence: TGTGCCAGCAGCTTAGATCCCGGGACAGGAAACTACGAGCAGTACTCC. The encoded protein is CASSLDPGTGNYEQYS.

This clonotype was seen a few times. This chain links TRBV30 with TRBJ2-3, with TRBD2 identical over 8 bases. The CDR3 has 14 amino acids. The germline CDR1 and CDR2 sequences are GTSNPN and SVGIG (reference sequence). The trim removed 1 base at V and 3 bases at J, leaving 3 bases unmatched. The CDR3 sequence is CAWSEGLGTDTQYF. The CDR3 nucleotides read TGTGCCTGGAGTGAGGGACTAGGGACAGATACGCAGTATTTT.

A word on this clonotype: Given a much more abundant clone one base away, this may be a read error. The gene calls are TRBV6-5 and TRBJ2-7, with D possibly being TRBD1 (6 bases). The CDR3 consists of 13 residues. CDR1 is MNHEY, CDR2 SVGAGI, per germline. V was pared by 2 bases and J by 6 bases, with 11 bases between. CDR3: CASSYVQGLEQYF. The DNA for the CDR3 is TGTGCCAGCAGTTACGTCCAGGGGCTCGAGCAGTACTTC.

This clonotype was observed at least ten times. The chain combines TRBV28 with TRBJ1-5; 8 bases line up with TRBD1. Losses at the gene ends were 6 bases for V and 6 bases for J; bases not matched to a gene: 7. The germline V gene encodes CDR1 MDHEN and CDR2 SYDVKM. The CDR3 extends over 14 amino acids. The CDR3 DNA reads TGTGCCAGCAGCCGGACAGGGTCTTTTCAGCCCCAGCATTTT. It yields the protein CASSRTGSFQPQHF.

On this clonotype itself: This may come from a read error, since a much larger clone is one base off. V and J are TRBV28 and TRBJ2-3, with 8 bases that match TRBD1. The J call is in doubt because the DNA end fits TRBJ1-5 better. CDR3 length: 14 residues. Germline CDR1 reads MDHEN; CDR2 reads SYDVKM. The CDR3 loop is CASSPDRGADTQHF. Written as DNA, the CDR3 is TGTGCCAGCAGTCCTGACAGGGGCGCCGATACGCAGCATTTT.

There are many counts of this clonotype. The rearrangement uses TRBV28 and TRBJ2-3; 12 bases fit TRBD2. From germline, CDR1 is MDHEN and CDR2 SYDVKM. With 6 bases clipped from V and 6 bases from J, the junction kept 10 bases outside the gene matches. The CDR3 runs to 16 residues. CDR3 in DNA: TGTGCCAGCAGACTGACTAGCGGGAGCCCCCCGGATACGCAGTATTTT. It specifies CASRLTSGSPPDTQYF.

This clonotype has at least ten counts. The gene calls are TRBV27 and TRBJ2-2, with a tentative D call TRBD2 (5 bases). V was trimmed by 2 bases and J by 15 bases, leaving 25 bases between them. The CDR3 is 16 residues long. CDR1 is MNHEY, CDR2 SMNVEV, per germline (reference sequence). The CDR3 is CASSLLSAPRSSGMFF. The CDR3 region has the DNA TGTGCCAGCAGTTTACTATCCGCACCTAGGTCGTCGGGAATGTTTTTT.

Many counts were recorded for this clonotype. J is TRBJ1-1 and V is TRBV11-2; D gene unclear. Trimming removed 3 bases from V and 0 bases from J, with 8 bases in between. Germline CDR1 is SGHAT and CDR2 is FQNNGV. The CDR3 covers 14 residues. DNA of the CDR3: TGTGCCAGCAGCTTGCAGGCAGTGAACACTGAAGCTTTCTTT. Protein product: CASSLQAVNTEAFF.